A single sample gave rise to the 3 T cell receptor beta chains below, sequenced in a study of blood T cell repertoires in COVID-19. TCRdb's table, derived via immunoSEQ multiplex PCR, lists solely in-frame clones and lacks some. The sample gives roughly 240,000 clones, 65% to 90% of which show up once; 9.1% is in the top ten. The sequenced sample consisted of PBMCs or T cells enriched from blood (not recorded which). All receptors derive from a woman in her forties or fifties with acute COVID-19.

The V and J genes are TRBV7-2 and TRBJ1-1; D perhaps matches TRBD1 (6 bases). The CDR3 is 15 amino acids. Trimming removed 5 bases from V and 1 base from J, with 14 bases in between. Germline CDR1 and CDR2: SGHTA and FQGNSA. DNA for the CDR3: TGTGCCAGCAGCCCAGGGGACGGGCGGAACACTGAAGCTTTCTTT. Its protein product is CASSPGDGRNTEAFF.

This chain links TRBV14 with TRBJ2-1, with a tentative D call TRBD2 (5 bases). The CDR3 has 15 amino acids. V was shortened by 2 bases and J by 2 bases, with 10 bases between the two germline ends. The germline V gene has CDR1 SGHDN and CDR2 FVKESK. The CDR3 sequence: CASSQSKRTYNEQFF. The CDR3, as DNA: TGTGCCAGCAGCCAATCTAAGCGGACCTACAATGAGCAGTTCTTC.

This clone showed up just once. V gene TRBV19 combines with J gene TRBJ2-3; 8 nucleotides line up with TRBD2. This CDR3 comprises 17 residues. From germline, CDR1 is LNHDA and CDR2 SQIVND (reference sequence). The V segment lost 0 bases and the J segment 7 bases; nucleotides outside the gene matches: 12. The CDR3 here is CASSIEGLATQGNTQYF. CDR3 nucleotides: TGTGCCAGTAGTATAGAAGGACTAGCAACCCAAGGAAATACGCAGTATTTT.